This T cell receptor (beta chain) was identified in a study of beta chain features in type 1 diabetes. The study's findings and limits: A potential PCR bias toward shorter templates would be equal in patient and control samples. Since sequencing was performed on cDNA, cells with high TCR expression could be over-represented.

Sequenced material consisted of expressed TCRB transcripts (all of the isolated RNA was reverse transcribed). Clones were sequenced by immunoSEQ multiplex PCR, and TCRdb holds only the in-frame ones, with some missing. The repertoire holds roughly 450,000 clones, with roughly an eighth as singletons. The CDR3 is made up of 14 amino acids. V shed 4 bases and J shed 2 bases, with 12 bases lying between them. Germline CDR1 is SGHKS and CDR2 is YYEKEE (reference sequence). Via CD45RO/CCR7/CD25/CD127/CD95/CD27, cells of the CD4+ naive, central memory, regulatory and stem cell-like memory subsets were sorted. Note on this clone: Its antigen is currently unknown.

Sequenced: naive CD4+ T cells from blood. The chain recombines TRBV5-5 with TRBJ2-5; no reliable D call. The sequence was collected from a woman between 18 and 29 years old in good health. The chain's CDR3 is CASSRNRVQETQYF. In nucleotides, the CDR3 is TGTGCCAGCAGCAGGAACAGAGTACAAGAGACCCAGTACTTC.